This T cell receptor beta chain was sequenced for a study of cytomegalovirus exposure and HLA in healthy donors. Overall study findings and caveats: There were some public TCRs occurring in many donors, but most TCR sequences were rare. Listed as cytomegalovirus-associated were 150 to 200 TCR beta chains. In the roughly 120 validation repertoires, a later analysis found that first-cohort TCR clusters tended to co-occur. It was reported that the classifier diagnosed cytomegalovirus status with high specificity and sensitivity in both the original and validation cohorts.

Per germline, CDR1 MNHEY and CDR2 SMNVEV (reference sequence). With V trimmed by 6 bases and J by 5 bases, 9 bases remained unmatched. There are 15 residues in the CDR3. This clone was detected only a few times. Its antigen is unknown. Generated by immunoSEQ multiplex PCR, the TCRdb table keeps only in-frame clones and is missing some. The sample lists some 270,000 clones, just over 85% occurring once. This TCR derives from a young woman in good health and CMV-seronegative. Sequenced material: PBMCs. This chain uses TRBV27 with TRBJ2-5; TRBD2 aligns across 10 bases. CDR3: CASSSLGLAWETQYF. The DNA for the CDR3 is TGTGCCAGCAGCTCCCTGGGACTAGCGTGGGAGACCCAGTACTTC.